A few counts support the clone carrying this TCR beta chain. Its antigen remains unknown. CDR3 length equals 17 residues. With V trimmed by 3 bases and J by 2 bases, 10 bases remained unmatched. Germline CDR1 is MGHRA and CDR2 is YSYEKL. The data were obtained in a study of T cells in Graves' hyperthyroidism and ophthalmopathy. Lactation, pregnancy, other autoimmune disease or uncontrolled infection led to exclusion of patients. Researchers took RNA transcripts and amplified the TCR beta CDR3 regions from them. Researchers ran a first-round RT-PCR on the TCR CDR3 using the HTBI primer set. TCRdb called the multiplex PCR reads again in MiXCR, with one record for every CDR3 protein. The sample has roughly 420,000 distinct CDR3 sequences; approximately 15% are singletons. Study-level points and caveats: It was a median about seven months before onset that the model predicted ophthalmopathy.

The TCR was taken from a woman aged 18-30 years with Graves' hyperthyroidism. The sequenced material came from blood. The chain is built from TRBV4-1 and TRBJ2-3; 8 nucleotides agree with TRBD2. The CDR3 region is CASSQTAGGFNTDTQYF. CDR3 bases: TGCGCCAGCAGCCAGACGGCGGGGGGCTTCAACACAGATACGCAGTATTTT.